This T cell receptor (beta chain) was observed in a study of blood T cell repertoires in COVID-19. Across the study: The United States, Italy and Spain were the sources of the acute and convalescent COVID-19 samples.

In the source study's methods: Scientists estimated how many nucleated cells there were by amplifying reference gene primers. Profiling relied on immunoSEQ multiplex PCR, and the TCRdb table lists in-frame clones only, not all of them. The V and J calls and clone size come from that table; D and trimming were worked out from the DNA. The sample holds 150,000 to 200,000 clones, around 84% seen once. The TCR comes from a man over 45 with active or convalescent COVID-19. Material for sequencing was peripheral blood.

The CDR3 region has the DNA TGTGCCAGCAGCCCAATGGTGGCCAACACCGGGGAGCTGTTTTTT. Residues: CASSPMVANTGELFF. This rearrangement joins TRBV7-2 to TRBJ2-2; D uncertain. Germline values: CDR1 SGHTA, CDR2 FQGNSA. The germline V and J ends were trimmed by 5 bases and 2 bases, with 12 bases remaining between them. The CDR3 contains 15 residues.